The next 19 T cell receptor beta chains were all read from a single sample in a study of OX40 agonist ivuxolimab in advanced cancers. Assay used: immunoSEQ multiplex PCR; TCRdb lists only in-frame clones, some missing. The data contain some 70,000 clones, approximately 80% of them seen just once; the ten biggest clones take up more than 1.4%. The sample was CD4+ or CD8+ T cells sorted from blood, taken in a trial of the OX40 agonist ivuxolimab. All receptors come from an adult with an advanced solid tumor such as melanoma, head and neck, liver or kidney cancer.

The V gene is TRBV6-6, the J gene TRBJ1-1; D is ambiguous. The CDR3 sequence is 15 residues long. Germline CDR1 and CDR2: MNHNY and SVGAGI (reference sequence). Trimming removed 0 bases at V and 5 bases at J, with 13 bases between. CDR3 DNA: TGTGCCAGCAGTTACTCGGGGTTAGGAGCGACTGAAGCTTTCTTT. Protein sequence: CASSYSGLGATEAFF.

This chain joins TRBV6-1 and TRBJ1-2, with D possibly being TRBD1 (6 bases). The CDR3 runs 14 residues. Germline CDR1 and CDR2: MNHNS and SASEGT. V dropped 3 bases and J dropped 3 bases, with 11 bases sitting between them. The CDR3 protein is CASSEGTRYYGYTF. The CDR3 bases are TGTGCCAGCAGTGAGGGGACACGGTACTATGGCTACACCTTC.

V usage is TRBV5-1 and J usage is TRBJ1-2; D is possibly TRBD1 (5 bases). The CDR3 totals 14 residues. Trimming shortened V by 0 bases and J by 8 bases, and 14 bases separated the two germline ends. Looked up from germline, CDR1 is SGHRS and CDR2 is YFSETQ. CDR3 sequence: CASSLDGSPGGYTF. DNA of the CDR3: TGCGCCAGCAGCTTGGATGGCAGCCCAGGGGGCTACACCTTC. Filled out from reference TRBV5-1 and TRBJ1-2, the complete variable domain reads KAGVTQTPRYLIKTRGQQVTLSCSPISGHRSVSWYQQTPGQGLQFLFEYFSETQRNKGNFPGRFSGRQFSNSRSEMNVSTLELGDSALYLCASSLDGSPGGYTFGSGTRLTVV.

The chain carries TRBV19 and TRBJ2-3; D is unresolved. Germline V CDR1 and CDR2: LNHDA, SQIVND (reference sequence). Deletions cut 3 bases from V and 2 bases from J, with 0 bases between. This CDR3 has 11 amino acids. The CDR3 sequence is CASSITDTQYF. For the CDR3, the DNA is TGTGCCAGTAGTATCACAGATACGCAGTATTTT. Filled out from reference TRBV19 and TRBJ2-3, the complete variable domain reads DGGITQSPKYLFRKEGQNVTLSCEQNLNHDAMYWYRQDPGQGLRLIYYSQIVNDFQKGDIAEGYSVSREKKESFPLTVTSAQKNPTAFYLCASSITDTQYFGPGTRLTVL.

The gene calls are TRBV18 and TRBJ1-1; D gene ambiguous. The CDR3 sequence is 13 residues long. The germline CDR1 and CDR2 sequences are KGHSH and LQKENI. V lost 0 bases and J lost 4, with 6 bases in between. The CDR3 reads CASSPPGITEAFF. The CDR3 DNA follows: TGTGCCAGCTCACCACCGGGTATCACTGAAGCTTTCTTT.

The V gene is TRBV6-6, the J gene TRBJ1-6; possible D gene TRBD1, 5 bases. This CDR3 comprises 13 residues. Looked up from germline, CDR1 is MNHNY and CDR2 is SVGAGI (reference sequence). Trimming left V 7 bases short and J 10 bases short, with 14 bases between. The CDR3 region has the DNA TGTGCCAGCATGCAGGGATCCAACTCACCCCTCCACTTT. Translation gives CASMQGSNSPLHF.

This sequence joins TRBV28 and TRBJ1-1; the D gene is possibly TRBD1 (5 bases). Germline V lookup: CDR1 MDHEN, CDR2 SYDVKM. The CDR3 totals 16 residues. Trimming took 10 bases from V and 0 from J, leaving 21 bases between them. The chain's CDR3 is CAIKRVPVRVNTEAFF. CDR3 coding DNA: TGTGCCATCAAGAGGGTCCCGGTCAGGGTGAACACTGAAGCTTTCTTT.

Only one count was recorded for this clone. The chain links TRBV9 to TRBJ1-3; TRBD1 agrees at 10 bases. V shed 4 bases and J 4 bases; nucleotides not matched to a gene: 8. The germline CDR1 and CDR2 sequences are SGDLS and YYNGEE. The CDR3 is 16 amino acids. CDR3 region: CASSPTGGAGGNTIYF. The CDR3 bases are TGTGCCAGCAGCCCGACAGGGGGCGCGGGGGGAAACACCATATATTTT.

DNA for the CDR3: TGTGCCTGGAGGACAGGGGGGGATCAGCCCCAGCATTTT. Protein: CAWRTGGDQPQHF. This chain uses TRBV30 with TRBJ1-5; 9 bases fit TRBD1. The germline V gene has CDR1 GTSNPN and CDR2 SVGIG (reference sequence). The CDR3 runs 13 residues. The ends lost 3 bases at V and 5 bases at J; junction bases unmatched: 2.

The DNA for the CDR3 is TGTGCCAGCAGTTTCCAACCGGGACAGCCCTTCGAGCAGTACTTC. Translated: CASSFQPGQPFEQYF. The chain couples TRBV6-5 to TRBJ2-7; 7 bases fit TRBD1. With V trimmed by 4 bases and J by 6 bases, 12 bases remained unmatched. CDR1 MNHEY and CDR2 SVGAGI come from the germline V gene. CDR3 size: 15 residues.

V usage is TRBV2 and J usage is TRBJ2-5; 8 positions agree with TRBD2. V shed 6 bases and J 5 bases; nucleotides not matched to a gene: 11. Germline CDR1 reads SNHLY; CDR2 reads FYNNEI. The CDR3 sequence is 15 residues long. The CDR3 DNA follows: TGTGCCAGCAGCCCGAGCGGGGGACGGGGGGAGACCCAGTACTTC. Amino acids: CASSPSGGRGETQYF. Full variable domain (outside the CDR3, taken from reference TRBV2 and TRBJ2-5): EPEVTQTPSHQVTQMGQEVILRCVPISNHLYFYWYRQILGQKVEFLVSFYNNEISEKSEIFDDQFSVERPDGSNFTLKIRSTKLEDSAMYFCASSPSGGRGETQYFGPGTRLLVL.

The rearrangement links TRBV29-1 to TRBJ2-1, with 7 bases fitting TRBD2. Losses at the gene ends were 7 bases for V and 5 bases for J; bases not matched to a gene: 11. The germline V gene has CDR1 SQVTM and CDR2 ANQGSEA. CDR3 length equals 14 residues. The CDR3: CSASVGGDHNEQFF. In DNA form, the CDR3 reads TGCAGCGCTTCGGTGGGGGGGGACCACAATGAGCAGTTCTTC.

The chain employs TRBV7-6 and TRBJ2-5; D might be TRBD1 or TRBD2, each matching 5 bases. Looked up from germline, CDR1 is SGHVS and CDR2 is FNYEAQ. V was cut by 5 bases and J by 1 base, with 8 bases left in between. There are 13 residues in the CDR3. CDR3 residues: CASSLGGQETQYF. The CDR3 DNA sequence: TGTGCCAGCAGCCTTGGGGGCCAAGAGACCCAGTACTTC.

The V and J genes are TRBV30 and TRBJ2-4; 7 bases fit TRBD2. After removal of 4 bases from V and 12 bases from J, the junction contained 9 bases not matched to a gene. Germline V gene data show CDR1 as GTSNPN and CDR2 as SVGIG (reference sequence). The length of the CDR3 is 12 residues. The CDR3 sequence is CAWKVGGVAQYF. The CDR3 region has the DNA TGTGCCTGGAAGGTTGGGGGGGTGGCTCAGTACTTC.

This chain joins TRBV19 and TRBJ1-4, with unresolved D. This CDR3 is 15 amino acids long. The V end was cut by 3 bases, the J end by 6 bases, with 14 bases between. Germline loops: CDR1 LNHDA, CDR2 SQIVND (reference sequence). The CDR3 sequence: CASSIRPLVDEKLFF. In DNA, the CDR3 is TGTGCCAGTAGTATCCGTCCTCTGGTCGATGAAAAACTGTTTTTT.

This clone was counted once. The J gene is TRBJ1-2, the V gene TRBV5-4; 10 nucleotides match TRBD1. This CDR3 has 17 amino acids. The germline V gene encodes CDR1 SGHNT and CDR2 YYREEE (reference sequence). Losses at the gene ends were 2 bases for V and 2 bases for J; bases not matched to a gene: 9. This CDR3 reads CASSLEPSGQGNYGYTF. CDR3 DNA: TGTGCCAGCAGCTTAGAACCGTCGGGACAGGGGAACTATGGCTACACCTTC.

This chain's CDR3 is CASSSYNWAGGGYTF. In nucleotides, the CDR3 is TGTGCCAGCAGCTCTTATAATTGGGCAGGGGGAGGCTACACCTTC. V gene TRBV7-2 combines with J gene TRBJ1-2; TRBD1 aligns across 7 bases. Germline assignment: CDR1 SGHTA and CDR2 FQGNSA. This CDR3 is 15 amino acids long. V lost 4 bases, J lost 8 bases, and 13 bases stayed unmatched.

J is TRBJ1-1 and V is TRBV6-6, with D uncertain. V shed 7 bases and J shed 7 bases, with 13 bases lying between them. CDR1 MNHNY and CDR2 SVGAGI come from the germline V gene (reference sequence). The CDR3 length is 12 residues. Written as DNA, the CDR3 is TGTGCCAGCACCTCCCAGGCTATTGAAGCTTTCTTT. Its protein product is CASTSQAIEAFF.

This clone was seen more than once but under ten times. The rearrangement joins TRBV15 to TRBJ1-5; D is possibly TRBD1 (5 bases). This CDR3 has 17 amino acids. The germline V gene encodes CDR1 LNHNV and CDR2 YYDKDF (reference sequence). V shed 0 bases and J shed 5 bases, with 17 bases lying between them. The CDR3 protein is CATSRDLAWGEYQPQHF. CDR3 nucleotides: TGTGCCACCAGCAGAGATCTAGCGTGGGGGGAATATCAGCCCCAGCATTTT.